This record concerns one T cell receptor (beta chain) sequence. Its target is not known. Germline V gene sequence: CDR1 KGHDR, CDR2 SFDVKD. CDR3 length: 14 residues. V was shortened by 6 bases and J by 8 bases, with 13 bases between the two germline ends. TCRdb keeps only in-frame clones here, not all; method: immunoSEQ multiplex PCR. The table lists 100,000 to 150,000 clones, 70% to 85% of them singletons. This entry comes from a study of T cell responses to AZD1222 COVID-19 vaccine. General study findings and limits: CD4 TCRs associated with vaccination spanned spike, dominating at 160-218 and 743-854. Without day 14 samples, only post-peak T cell repertoires were studied. White British ancestry dominated among donors, who included more females, and clonal diversity was possibly underestimated. Within unmutated variant regions lay the reported targets of nearly half of spike-specific TCRs.

V gene TRBV24-1 combines with J gene TRBJ1-6; a weak D match, TRBD1 (6 bases). The clonotype comes from an adult who received the AZD1222 COVID-19 vaccine. Sequences were derived from peripheral blood, sampled 28 days after the second AZD1222 dose. In DNA form, the CDR3 reads TGTGCCACCAGTCTCGGCAGGGGCGATTCACCCCTCCACTTT. Amino acid sequence: CATSLGRGDSPLHF.